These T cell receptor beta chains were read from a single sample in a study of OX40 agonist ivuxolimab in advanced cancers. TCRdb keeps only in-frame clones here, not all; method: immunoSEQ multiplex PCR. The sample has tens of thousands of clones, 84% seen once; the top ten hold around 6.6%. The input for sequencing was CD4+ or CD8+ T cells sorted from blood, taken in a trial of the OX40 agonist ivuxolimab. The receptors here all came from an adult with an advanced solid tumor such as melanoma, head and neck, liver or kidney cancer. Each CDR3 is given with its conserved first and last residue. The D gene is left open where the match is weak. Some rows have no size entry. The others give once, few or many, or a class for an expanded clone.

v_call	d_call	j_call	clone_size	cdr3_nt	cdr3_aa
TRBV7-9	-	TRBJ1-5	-	TGCGCCAGCAGCCGGGACAAAAATCAGCCCCAGCATTTT	CASSRDKNQPQHF
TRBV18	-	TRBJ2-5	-	TGTGCCAGCTCCGAAGGGCTCCAAGAGACCCAGTACTTC	CASSEGLQETQYF
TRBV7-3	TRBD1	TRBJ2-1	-	TGTGCCAGCAGCCTCACCGGGACAGCCTACAATGAGCAGTTCTTC	CASSLTGTAYNEQFF
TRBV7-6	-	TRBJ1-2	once	TGTGCCAGCAGCCGGAAGGATTTTGCTTCTGGCGGCTACACCTTC	CASSRKDFASGGYTF
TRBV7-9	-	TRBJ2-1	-	TGTGCCAGCAGCTTAGCCCCAGGGGCCAGCTCCTACAATGAGCAGTTCTTC	CASSLAPGASSYNEQFF
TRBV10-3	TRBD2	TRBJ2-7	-	TGTGCCATCAGTGAGTCCGGGGGGGAAAGGTACGAGCAGTACTTC	CAISESGGERYEQYF
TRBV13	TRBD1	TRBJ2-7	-	TGTGCCAGCAGCTTGGGACAGGGATCCGACGAGCAGTACTTC	CASSLGQGSDEQYF
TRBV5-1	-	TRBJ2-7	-	TGCGCCAGCAGCCGAGGGGAGACCTACGAGCAGTACTTC	CASSRGETYEQYF
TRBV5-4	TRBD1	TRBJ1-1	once	TGTGCCAGCAGCGGACAGGGGAATGGGAACACTGAAGCTTTCTTT	CASSGQGNGNTEAFF
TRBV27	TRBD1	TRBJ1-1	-	TGTGCCAGCAGAGGACCCGGGACAGGATCCGGGGCTCGCGCTTTCTTT	CASRGPGTGSGARAFF
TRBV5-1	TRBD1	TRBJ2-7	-	TGCGCCAGCAGTTACCGGGACAGGAGAGACCACGAGCAGTACTTC	CASSYRDRRDHEQYF
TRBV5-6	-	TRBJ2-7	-	TGTGCCAGCACCCAGTCAACTAGTGGCTCCTACGAGCAGTACTTC	CASTQSTSGSYEQYF
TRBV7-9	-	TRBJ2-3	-	TGTGCCAGCAGCCCCGGGCTGAGCGCAGATACGCAGTATTTT	CASSPGLSADTQYF
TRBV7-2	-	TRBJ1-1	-	TGTGCCAGCAGCCCACCCGGGGGGTCGAACACTGAAGCTTTCTTT	CASSPPGGSNTEAFF
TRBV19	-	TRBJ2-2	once	TGTGCCAGTAGAGACATCAACACCGGGGAGCTGTTTTTT	CASRDINTGELFF
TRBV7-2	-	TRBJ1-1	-	TGTGCCAGCAGCCTAGGGACGGACTTCGACCCCTCTTGGGTTTTCTTT	CASSLGTDFDPSWVFF
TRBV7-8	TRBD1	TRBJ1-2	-	TGTGCCAGCAGCCGGGACAGGGCGGGGGGCTACACCTTC	CASSRDRAGGYTF
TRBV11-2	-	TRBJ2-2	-	TGTGCCAGCAGCTTTACTAGGGACCCCGGGGAGCTGTTTTTT	CASSFTRDPGELFF
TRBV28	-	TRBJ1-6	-	TGTGCCAGCAGTTTAATAGTCCCGAATTCACCCCTCCACTTT	CASSLIVPNSPLHF
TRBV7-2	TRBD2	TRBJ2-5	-	TGTGCCAGCGACGAGTGGGAGGGACTAGCAGAGACCCAGTACTTC	CASDEWEGLAETQYF
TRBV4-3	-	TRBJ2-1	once	TGCGCCAGCAGCCAGAGTGGGGGGCAGATTTACAATGAGCAGTTCTTC	CASSQSGGQIYNEQFF
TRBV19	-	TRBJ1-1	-	TGTGCCAGTAGTATAGTGGGGGGAGGAGGCACTGAAGCTTTCTTT	CASSIVGGGGTEAFF
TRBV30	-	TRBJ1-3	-	TGTGCCTGGAGACCCGGAAACACCATATATTTT	CAWRPGNTIYF
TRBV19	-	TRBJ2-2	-	TGTGCCAGTAGTCCCCGGCAGGGGCAAAGCACCGGGGAGCTGTTTTTT	CASSPRQGQSTGELFF
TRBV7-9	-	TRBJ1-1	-	TGTGCCAGCACCCGGGCCACTGAAGCTTTCTTT	CASTRATEAFF
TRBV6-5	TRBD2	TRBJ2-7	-	TGTGCCAGCAGTTACGTGGCGGGGGGGCCCGAGCAGTACTTC	CASSYVAGGPEQYF
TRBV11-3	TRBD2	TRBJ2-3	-	TGTGCCAGCAACCCGGGACTAGCGGGCTGGGGCACAGATACGCAGTATTTT	CASNPGLAGWGTDTQYF
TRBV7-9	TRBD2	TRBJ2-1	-	TGTGCCAGCAGCTCACCCCGACGGACTAGTTGGTACAATGAGCAGTTCTTC	CASSSPRRTSWYNEQFF
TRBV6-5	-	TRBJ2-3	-	TGTGCCAGTAAAGCAGATACGCAGTATTTT	CASKADTQYF
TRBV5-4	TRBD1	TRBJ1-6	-	TGTGCCAGCAGCCACCGGACAGGGGGGTTATCACCCCTCCACTTT	CASSHRTGGLSPLHF
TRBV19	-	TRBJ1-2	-	TGTGCCAGTAGTATCGGGAACAGTGGCTACACCTTC	CASSIGNSGYTF
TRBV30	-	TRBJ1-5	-	TGTGCCTGGAGTGTAGCCGGGTTCAGCAATCAGCCCCAGCATTTT	CAWSVAGFSNQPQHF
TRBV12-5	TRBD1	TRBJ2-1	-	TGTGCTAGTGGTTTGGGACAGGGTAGGAATGAGCAGTTCTTC	CASGLGQGRNEQFF
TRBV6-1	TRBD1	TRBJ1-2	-	TGTGCCACCGGACAGGGATGGATGTATGGCTACACCTTC	CATGQGWMYGYTF
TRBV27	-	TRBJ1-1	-	TGTGCCAGCAGTTCATCATCAGGGGTGGTAGGTAAAGCTTTCTTT	CASSSSSGVVGKAFF
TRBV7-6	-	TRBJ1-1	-	TGTGCCAGCAGCTTATCCGACAGCCCTAACACTGAAGCTTTCTTT	CASSLSDSPNTEAFF
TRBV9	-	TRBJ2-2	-	TGTGCCAGCAGCCCGGCAGAAGACACCGGGGAGCTGTTTTTT	CASSPAEDTGELFF
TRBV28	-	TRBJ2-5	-	TGTGCCAGCATGGCCCCTAAGGGATGGACCCAGTACTTC	CASMAPKGWTQYF
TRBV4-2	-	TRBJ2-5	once	TGTGCCAGCAGCCAAGATACCAAGGCCCTACAGGTAGAGACCCAGTACTTC	CASSQDTKALQVETQYF
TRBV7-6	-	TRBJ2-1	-	TGTGCCAGCAGCTTAGCCCCCCGGAGCTCCTACAATGAGCAGTTCTTC	CASSLAPRSSYNEQFF
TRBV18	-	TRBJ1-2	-	TGTGCCAGCTCACCATTAAAGGGGTATGGCTACACCTTC	CASSPLKGYGYTF
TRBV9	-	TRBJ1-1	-	TGTGCCAGCAGCGTAGATCTGGGGACTGAAGCTTTCTTT	CASSVDLGTEAFF
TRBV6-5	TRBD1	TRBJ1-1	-	TGTGCCAGCAGTTACTCCAGGGGGCTTCGAGCTTTCTTT	CASSYSRGLRAFF
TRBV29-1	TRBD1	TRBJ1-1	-	TGCAGCGTTGAAGATCAACAGGGGACTGAAGCTTTCTTT	CSVEDQQGTEAFF
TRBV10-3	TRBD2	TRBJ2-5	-	TGTGCCATCAGTGGATTAGCGGGTTCGGCGGCCCAGTACTTC	CAISGLAGSAAQYF
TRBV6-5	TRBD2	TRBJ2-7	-	TGTGCCAGTTCCCGAAAGCGGGAATACGAGCAGTACTTC	CASSRKREYEQYF
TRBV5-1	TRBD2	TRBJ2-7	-	TGCGCCAGCAGCGGGGTCCCGGGACTAGTTTACGAGCAGTACTTC	CASSGVPGLVYEQYF
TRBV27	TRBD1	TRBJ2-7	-	TGTGCCAGCAGACCAACCGGGACAGGGTACTACGAGCAGTACTTC	CASRPTGTGYYEQYF
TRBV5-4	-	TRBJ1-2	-	TGTGCCAGCAGCTTGGTGGGCCAGGGCCGCTATGGCTACACCTTC	CASSLVGQGRYGYTF
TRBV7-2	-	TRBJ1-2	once	TGTGCCAGCAGTCCCCGGGGCCAATATGGCTACACCTTC	CASSPRGQYGYTF